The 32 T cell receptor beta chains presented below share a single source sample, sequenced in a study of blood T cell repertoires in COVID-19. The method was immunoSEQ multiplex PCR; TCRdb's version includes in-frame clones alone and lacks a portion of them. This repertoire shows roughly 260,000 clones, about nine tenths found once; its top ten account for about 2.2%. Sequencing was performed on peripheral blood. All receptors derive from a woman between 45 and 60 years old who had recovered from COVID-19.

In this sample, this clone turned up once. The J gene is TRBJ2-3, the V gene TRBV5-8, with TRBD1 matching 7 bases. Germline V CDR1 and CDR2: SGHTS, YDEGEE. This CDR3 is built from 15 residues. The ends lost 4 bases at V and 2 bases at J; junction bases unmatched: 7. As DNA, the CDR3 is TGTGCCAGCAGCGTGAGACAGGGCGACACAGATACGCAGTATTTT. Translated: CASSVRQGDTDTQYF.

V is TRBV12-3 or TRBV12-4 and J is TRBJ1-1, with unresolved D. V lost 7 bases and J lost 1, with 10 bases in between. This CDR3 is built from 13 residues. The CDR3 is CASNRRGNTEAFF. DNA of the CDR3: TGTGCCAGCAATCGCCGGGGGAACACTGAAGCTTTCTTT.

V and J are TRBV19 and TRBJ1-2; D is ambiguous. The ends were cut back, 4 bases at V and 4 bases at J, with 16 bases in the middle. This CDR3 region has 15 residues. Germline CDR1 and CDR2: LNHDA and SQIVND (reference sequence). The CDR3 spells CASSTPYGEGYGYTF. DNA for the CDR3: TGTGCCAGTAGTACCCCATACGGGGAGGGCTATGGCTACACCTTC. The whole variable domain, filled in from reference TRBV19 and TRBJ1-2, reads DGGITQSPKYLFRKEGQNVTLSCEQNLNHDAMYWYRQDPGQGLRLIYYSQIVNDFQKGDIAEGYSVSREKKESFPLTVTSAQKNPTAFYLCASSTPYGEGYGYTFGSGTRLTVV.

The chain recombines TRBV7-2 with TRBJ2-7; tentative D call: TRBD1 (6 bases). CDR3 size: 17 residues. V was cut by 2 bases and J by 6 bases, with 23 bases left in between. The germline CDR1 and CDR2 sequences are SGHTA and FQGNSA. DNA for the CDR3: TGTGCCAGCAGCTTAAGACCTACCCGGGACCGAGGGGGCGAGCAGTACTTC. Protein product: CASSLRPTRDRGGEQYF.

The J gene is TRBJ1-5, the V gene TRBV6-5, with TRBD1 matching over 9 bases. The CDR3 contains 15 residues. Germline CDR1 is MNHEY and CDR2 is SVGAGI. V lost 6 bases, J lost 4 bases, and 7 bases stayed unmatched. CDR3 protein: CASRQDRGRNQPQHF. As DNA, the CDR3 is TGTGCCAGCAGACAGGACAGGGGACGTAATCAGCCCCAGCATTTT.

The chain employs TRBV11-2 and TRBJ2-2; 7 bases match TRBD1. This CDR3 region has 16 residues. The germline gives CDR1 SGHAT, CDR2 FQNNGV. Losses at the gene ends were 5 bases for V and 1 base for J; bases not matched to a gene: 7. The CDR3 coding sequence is TGTGCCAGCAGCCCCTTCGGGACAGTGAACACCGGGGAGCTGTTTTTT. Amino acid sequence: CASSPFGTVNTGELFF.

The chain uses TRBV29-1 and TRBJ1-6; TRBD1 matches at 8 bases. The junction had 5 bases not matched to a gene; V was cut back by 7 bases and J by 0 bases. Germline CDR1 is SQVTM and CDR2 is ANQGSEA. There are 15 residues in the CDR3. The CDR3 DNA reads TGCAGCGCCCGACAGGGGAGCTCCTATAATTCACCCCTCCACTTT. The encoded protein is CSARQGSSYNSPLHF.

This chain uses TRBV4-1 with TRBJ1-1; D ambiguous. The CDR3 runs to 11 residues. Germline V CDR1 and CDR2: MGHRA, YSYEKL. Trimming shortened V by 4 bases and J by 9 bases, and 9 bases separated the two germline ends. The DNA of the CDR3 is TGCGCCAGCAGCCTGGCCGCTCAAGCTTTCTTT. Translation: CASSLAAQAFF.

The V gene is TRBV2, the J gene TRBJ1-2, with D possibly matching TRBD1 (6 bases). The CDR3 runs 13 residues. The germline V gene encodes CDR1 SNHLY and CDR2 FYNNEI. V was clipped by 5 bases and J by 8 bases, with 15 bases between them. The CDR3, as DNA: TGTGCCAGCAGTACTCCACCAGGGGACGGCTACACCTTC. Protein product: CASSTPPGDGYTF.

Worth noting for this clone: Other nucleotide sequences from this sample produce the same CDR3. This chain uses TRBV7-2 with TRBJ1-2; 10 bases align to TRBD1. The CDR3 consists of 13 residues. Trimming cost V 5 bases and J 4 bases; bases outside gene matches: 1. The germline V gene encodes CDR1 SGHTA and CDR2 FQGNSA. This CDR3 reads CASSRTGGYGYTF. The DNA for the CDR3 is TGTGCCAGCAGCCGGACAGGGGGCTATGGCTACACCTTC. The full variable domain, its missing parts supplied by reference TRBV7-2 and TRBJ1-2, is GAGVSQSPSNKVTEKGKDVELRCDPISGHTALYWYRQSLGQGLEFLIYFQGNSAPDKSGLPSDRFSAERTGGSVSTLTIQRTQQEDSAVYLCASSRTGGYGYTFGSGTRLTVV.

The CDR3 region has the DNA TGTGCCTGGACGGGTAGGAACTATGGCTACACCTTC. Its translation is CAWTGRNYGYTF. The rearrangement uses TRBV30 and TRBJ1-2; D is unresolved. Trimming removed 4 bases at V and 2 bases at J, with 8 bases between. Germline V lookup: CDR1 GTSNPN, CDR2 SVGIG (reference sequence). This CDR3 region has 12 residues. The full variable domain, rest sourced from reference TRBV30 and TRBJ1-2, is SQTIHQWPATLVQPVGSPLSLECTVEGTSNPNLYWYRQAAGRGLQLLFYSVGIGQISSEVPQNLSASRPQDRQFILSSKKLLLSDSGFYLCAWTGRNYGYTFGSGTRLTVV.

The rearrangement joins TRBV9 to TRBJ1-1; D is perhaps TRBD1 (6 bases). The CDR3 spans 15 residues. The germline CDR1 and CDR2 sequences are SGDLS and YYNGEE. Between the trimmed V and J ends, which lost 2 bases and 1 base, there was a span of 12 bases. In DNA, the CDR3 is TGTGCCAGCAGCGTGCAGGGGTCGGGGAACACTGAAGCTTTCTTT. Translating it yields CASSVQGSGNTEAFF.

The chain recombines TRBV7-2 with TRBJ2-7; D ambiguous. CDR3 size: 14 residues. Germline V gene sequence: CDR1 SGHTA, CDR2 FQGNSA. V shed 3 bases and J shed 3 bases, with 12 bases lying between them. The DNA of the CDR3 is TGTGCCAGCAGCTTCCCTTCACTACTCTACGAGCAGTACTTC. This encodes CASSFPSLLYEQYF.

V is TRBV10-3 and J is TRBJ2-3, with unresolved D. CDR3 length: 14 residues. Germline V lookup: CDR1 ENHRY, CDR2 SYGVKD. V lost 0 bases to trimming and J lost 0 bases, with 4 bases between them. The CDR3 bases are TGTGCCATCAGTGAGTCCCTGAGCACAGATACGCAGTATTTT. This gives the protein CAISESLSTDTQYF.

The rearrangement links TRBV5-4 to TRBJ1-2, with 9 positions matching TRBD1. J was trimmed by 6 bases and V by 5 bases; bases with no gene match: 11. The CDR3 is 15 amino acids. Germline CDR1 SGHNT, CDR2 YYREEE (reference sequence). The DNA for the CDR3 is TGTGCCAGCAGTTTCGGACAGGGGACCGTAAATGGCTACACCTTC. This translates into CASSFGQGTVNGYTF.

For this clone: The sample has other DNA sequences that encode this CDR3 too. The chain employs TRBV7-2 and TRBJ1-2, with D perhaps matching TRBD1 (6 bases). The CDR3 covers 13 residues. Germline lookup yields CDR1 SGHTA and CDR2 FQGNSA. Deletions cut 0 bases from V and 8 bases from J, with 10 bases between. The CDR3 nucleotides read TGTGCCAGCAGCTTAGCAGGGGGTTGGGGCTACACCTTC. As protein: CASSLAGGWGYTF.

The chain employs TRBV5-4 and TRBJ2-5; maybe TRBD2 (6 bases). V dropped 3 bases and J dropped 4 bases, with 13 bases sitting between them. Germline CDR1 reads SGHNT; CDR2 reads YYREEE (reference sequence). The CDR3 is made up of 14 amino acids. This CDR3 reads CASSSRDFAETQYF. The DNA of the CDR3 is TGTGCCAGCAGCTCCCGGGACTTTGCAGAGACCCAGTACTTC.

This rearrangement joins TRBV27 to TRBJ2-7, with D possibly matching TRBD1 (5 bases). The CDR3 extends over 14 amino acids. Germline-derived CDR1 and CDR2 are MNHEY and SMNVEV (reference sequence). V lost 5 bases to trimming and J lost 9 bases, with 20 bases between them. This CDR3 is CASSHDSSPTGQYF. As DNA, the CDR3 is TGTGCCAGCAGTCATGACAGCTCACCTACGGGGCAGTACTTC.

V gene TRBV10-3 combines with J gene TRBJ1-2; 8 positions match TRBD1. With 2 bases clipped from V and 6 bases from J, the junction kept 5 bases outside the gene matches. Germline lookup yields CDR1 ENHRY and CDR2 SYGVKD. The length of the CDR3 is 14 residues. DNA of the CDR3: TGTGCCATCAGTGAGGGGGGGGGACAGGATGGCTACACCTTC. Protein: CAISEGGGQDGYTF.

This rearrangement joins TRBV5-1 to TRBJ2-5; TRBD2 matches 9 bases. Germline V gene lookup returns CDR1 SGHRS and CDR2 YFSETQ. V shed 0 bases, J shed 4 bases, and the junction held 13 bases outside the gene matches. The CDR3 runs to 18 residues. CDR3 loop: CASSLGGPGLASSETQYF. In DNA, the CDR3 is TGCGCCAGCAGCTTGGGGGGTCCGGGACTAGCATCTTCAGAGACCCAGTACTTC.

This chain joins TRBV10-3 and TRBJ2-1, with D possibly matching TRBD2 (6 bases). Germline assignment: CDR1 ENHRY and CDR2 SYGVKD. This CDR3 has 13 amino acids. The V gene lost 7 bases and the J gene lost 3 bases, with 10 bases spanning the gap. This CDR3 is CAITRDLYNEQFF. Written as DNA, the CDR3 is TGTGCCATCACGCGGGATCTCTACAATGAGCAGTTCTTC.

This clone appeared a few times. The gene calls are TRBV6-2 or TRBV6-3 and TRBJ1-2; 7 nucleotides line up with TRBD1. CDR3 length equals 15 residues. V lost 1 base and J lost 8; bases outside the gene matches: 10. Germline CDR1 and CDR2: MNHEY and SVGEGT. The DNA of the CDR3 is TGTGCCAGCAGTTACTACGGACAGGCCAATGGGGGCTACACCTTC. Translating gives CASSYYGQANGGYTF.

CDR3 nucleotides: TGTGCCAGCAGCCGGGACAGTTACAATGAGCAGTTCTTC. Translation gives CASSRDSYNEQFF. The chain links TRBV6-6 to TRBJ2-1; TRBD1 matches 7 bases. CDR1 MNHNY and CDR2 SVGAGI come from the germline V gene (reference sequence). This CDR3 comprises 13 residues. Germline trimming cut 6 bases from V and 4 bases from J; bases unmatched to any gene: 3.

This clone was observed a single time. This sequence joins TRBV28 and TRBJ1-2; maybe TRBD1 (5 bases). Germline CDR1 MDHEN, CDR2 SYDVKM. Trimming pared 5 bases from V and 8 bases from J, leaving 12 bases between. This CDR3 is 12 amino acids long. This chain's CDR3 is CASSQGTKGYTF. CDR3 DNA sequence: TGTGCCAGCAGTCAGGGTACGAAGGGCTACACCTTC.

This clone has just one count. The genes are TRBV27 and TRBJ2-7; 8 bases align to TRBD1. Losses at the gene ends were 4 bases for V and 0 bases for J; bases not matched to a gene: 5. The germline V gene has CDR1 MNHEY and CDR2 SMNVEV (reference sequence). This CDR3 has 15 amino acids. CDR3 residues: CASSSRQGTSYEQYF. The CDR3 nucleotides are TGTGCCAGCAGTTCCCGACAGGGGACCTCCTACGAGCAGTACTTC.

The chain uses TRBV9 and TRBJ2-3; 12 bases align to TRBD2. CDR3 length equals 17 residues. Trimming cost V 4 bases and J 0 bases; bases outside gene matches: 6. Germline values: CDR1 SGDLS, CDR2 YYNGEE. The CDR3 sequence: CASSLGLAGTSTDTQYF. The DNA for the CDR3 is TGTGCCAGCAGCTTAGGACTAGCGGGGACTAGCACAGATACGCAGTATTTT.

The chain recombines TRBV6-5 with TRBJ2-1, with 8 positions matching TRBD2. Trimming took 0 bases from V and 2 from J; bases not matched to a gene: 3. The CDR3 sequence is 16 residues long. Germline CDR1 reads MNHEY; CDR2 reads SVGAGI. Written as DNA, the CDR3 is TGTGCCAGCAGTTACTCAGGAGCGGGGGCCTACAATGAGCAGTTCTTC. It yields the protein CASSYSGAGAYNEQFF.

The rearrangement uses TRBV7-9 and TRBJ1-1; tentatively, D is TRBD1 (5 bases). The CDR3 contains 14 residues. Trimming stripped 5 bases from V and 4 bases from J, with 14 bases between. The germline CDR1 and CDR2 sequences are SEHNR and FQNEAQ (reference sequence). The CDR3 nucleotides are TGTGCCAGCAGCCTACTTACAGGTGGCACTGAAGCTTTCTTT. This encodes CASSLLTGGTEAFF.

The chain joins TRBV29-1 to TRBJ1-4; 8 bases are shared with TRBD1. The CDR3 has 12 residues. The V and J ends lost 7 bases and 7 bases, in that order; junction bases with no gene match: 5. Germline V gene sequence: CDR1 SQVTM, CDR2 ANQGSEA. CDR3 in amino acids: CSGYTGGEKLFF. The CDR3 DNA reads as TGCAGCGGGTATACAGGGGGTGAAAAACTGTTTTTT.

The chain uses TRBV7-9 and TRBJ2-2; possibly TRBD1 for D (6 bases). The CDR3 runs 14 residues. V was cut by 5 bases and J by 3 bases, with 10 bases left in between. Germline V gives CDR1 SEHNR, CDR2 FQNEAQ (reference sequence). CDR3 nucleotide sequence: TGTGCCAGCAGCCGGACAGAGGACACCGGGGAGCTGTTTTTT. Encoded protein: CASSRTEDTGELFF.

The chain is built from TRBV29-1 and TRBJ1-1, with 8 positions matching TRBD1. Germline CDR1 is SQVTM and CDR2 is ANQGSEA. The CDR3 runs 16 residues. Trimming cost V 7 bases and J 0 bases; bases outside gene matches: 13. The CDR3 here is CSGLRTGSVVNTEAFF. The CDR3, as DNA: TGCAGCGGCCTACGGACAGGGAGCGTCGTGAACACTGAAGCTTTCTTT.

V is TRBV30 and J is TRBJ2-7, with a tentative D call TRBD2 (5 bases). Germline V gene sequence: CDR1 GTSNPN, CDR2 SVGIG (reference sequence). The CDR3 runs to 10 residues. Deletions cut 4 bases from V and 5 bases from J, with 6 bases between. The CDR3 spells CAWKGDEQYF. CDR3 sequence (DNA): TGTGCCTGGAAGGGAGACGAGCAGTACTTC.